The source of this T cell receptor beta chain is a study of blood T cells in healthy people across ages. Study-wide results and caveats: Observed TCR beta diversity per million T cells went down as age went up. This fall followed a roughly linear course with age. The authors considered diversity estimates from one million T cells to be underestimates.

Germline CDR1 is KGHDR and CDR2 is SFDVKD. The ends were cut back, 4 bases at V and 1 base at J, with 17 bases in the middle. CDR3 length: 17 amino acids. As for this clonotype: Its target is unknown.

Donor samples were obtained from healthy Caucasian individuals from Russia, aged about 6 to 95. It was with a sample-barcoded 5' primer and a J-beta primer mix that a second PCR of about 6 to 12 cycles was run. MiXCR, run by TCRdb on the 5' RACE reads, gives a single entry per CDR3 protein. This sample has around 1,100,000 distinct CDR3 sequences, with roughly two fifths found just once. This sequence originates from a man aged 18 to 29 in good health. The sample was blood. V usage is TRBV24-1 and J usage is TRBJ2-3; D uncertain. CDR3 bases: TGTGCCACCAGTGACCCAACTCAAACGGAAGGCACAGATACGCAGTATTTT. Encoded protein: CATSDPTQTEGTDTQYF.